Each of the 5 T cell receptor beta chains below was sequenced from the same sample in a study of PD-1 blockade in mismatch repair-deficient tumors. The repertoire was sequenced with immunoSEQ multiplex PCR; TCRdb's copy has only in-frame clones and lacks some. The sample has about 23,000 clones, nearly 85% seen once. The material sequenced was peripheral blood, taken 12 weeks after starting pembrolizumab. Source of these receptors: an adult with mismatch repair-deficient cancer.

The genes are TRBV29-1 and TRBJ1-2; the D is unclear. The germline V gene encodes CDR1 SQVTM and CDR2 ANQGSEA. The V end was cut by 6 bases, the J end by 8 bases, with 19 bases between. This CDR3 spans 13 amino acids. DNA of the CDR3: TGCAGCGTCTTCAGCCACATGGTACGCGGCTACACCTTC. This translates into CSVFSHMVRGYTF. Drawing the rest from reference TRBV29-1 and TRBJ1-2, the complete variable domain is SAVISQKPSRDICQRGTSLTIQCQVDSQVTMMFWYRQQPGQSLTLIATANQGSEATYESGFVIDKFPISRPNLTFSTLTVSNMSPEDSSIYLCSVFSHMVRGYTFGSGTRLTVV.

V gene TRBV6-6 combines with J gene TRBJ2-7; 8 bases are shared with TRBD1. CDR3 size: 13 residues. The V gene end was trimmed by 8 bases and the J gene end by 7 bases; junction bases not matched to a gene: 10. The germline V gene encodes CDR1 MNHNY and CDR2 SVGAGI (reference sequence). The CDR3 sequence: CASSRTGSREQYF. The CDR3 DNA is TGTGCCAGCTCCCGGACAGGGTCGAGGGAGCAGTACTTC.

The V call is TRBV7-2, the J call TRBJ2-1; a weak D match, TRBD1 (6 bases). Trimming stripped 5 bases from V and 8 bases from J, with 10 bases between. CDR3 length: 12 residues. Germline lookup yields CDR1 SGHTA and CDR2 FQGNSA. CDR3 sequence reads: CASSLTGYEQFF. CDR3 sequence (DNA): TGTGCCAGCAGCCTAACAGGGTATGAGCAGTTCTTC.

CDR3 nucleotide sequence: TGTGCCAGCAGCCGCCACTACGAGCAGTACTTC. Its translation is CASSRHYEQYF. V gene TRBV11-3 combines with J gene TRBJ2-7; D uncertain. Trimming pared 5 bases from V and 3 bases from J, leaving 5 bases between. Germline V lookup: CDR1 SGHNT, CDR2 YENEEA. The CDR3 totals 11 residues.

This clone was seen more than once but under ten times. V gene TRBV7-9 combines with J gene TRBJ2-7, with 10 bases identical to TRBD1. Unmatched junction bases numbered 6, after V lost 5 bases and J lost 5 bases. Germline V lookup: CDR1 SEHNR, CDR2 FQNEAQ (reference sequence). This CDR3 contains 14 residues. The CDR3 region is CASSPRQGADEQYF. The DNA for the CDR3 is TGTGCCAGCAGCCCTCGACAGGGGGCTGACGAGCAGTACTTC.